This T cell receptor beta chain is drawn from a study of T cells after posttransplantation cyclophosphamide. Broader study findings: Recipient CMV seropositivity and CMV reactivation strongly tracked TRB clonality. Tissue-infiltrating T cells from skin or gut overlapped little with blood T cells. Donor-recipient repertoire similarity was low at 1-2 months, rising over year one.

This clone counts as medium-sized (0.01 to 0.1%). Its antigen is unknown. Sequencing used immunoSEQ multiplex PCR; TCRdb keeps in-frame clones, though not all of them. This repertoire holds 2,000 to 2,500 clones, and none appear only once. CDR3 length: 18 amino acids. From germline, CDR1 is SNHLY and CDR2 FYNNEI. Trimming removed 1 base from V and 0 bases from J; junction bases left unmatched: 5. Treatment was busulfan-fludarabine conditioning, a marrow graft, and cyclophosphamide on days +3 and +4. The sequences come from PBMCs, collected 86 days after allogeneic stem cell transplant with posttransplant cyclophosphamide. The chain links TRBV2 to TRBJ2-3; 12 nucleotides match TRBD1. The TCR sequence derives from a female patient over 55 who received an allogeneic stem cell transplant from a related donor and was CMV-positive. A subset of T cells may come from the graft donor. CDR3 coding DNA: TGTGCCAGCAGTGAAGTGGGGACAGGGGGCGCAAGCACAGATACGCAGTATTTT. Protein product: CASSEVGTGGASTDTQYF.